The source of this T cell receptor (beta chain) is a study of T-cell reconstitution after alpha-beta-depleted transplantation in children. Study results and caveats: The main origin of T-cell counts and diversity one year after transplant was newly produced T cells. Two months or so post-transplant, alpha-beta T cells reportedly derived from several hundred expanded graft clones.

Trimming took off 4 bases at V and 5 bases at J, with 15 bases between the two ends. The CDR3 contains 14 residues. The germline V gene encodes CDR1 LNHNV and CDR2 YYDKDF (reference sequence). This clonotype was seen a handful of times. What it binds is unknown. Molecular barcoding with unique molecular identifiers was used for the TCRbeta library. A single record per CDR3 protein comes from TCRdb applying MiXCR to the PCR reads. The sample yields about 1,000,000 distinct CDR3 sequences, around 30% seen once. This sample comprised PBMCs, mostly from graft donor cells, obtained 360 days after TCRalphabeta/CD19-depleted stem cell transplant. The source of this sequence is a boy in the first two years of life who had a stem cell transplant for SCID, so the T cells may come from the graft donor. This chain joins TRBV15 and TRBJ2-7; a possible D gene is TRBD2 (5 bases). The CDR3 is CATSIGIGKDEQYF. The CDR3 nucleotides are TGTGCCACCAGCATCGGGATCGGGAAGGACGAGCAGTACTTC. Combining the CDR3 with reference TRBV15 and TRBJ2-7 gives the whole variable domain DAMVIQNPRYQVTQFGKPVTLSCSQTLNHNVMYWYQQKSSQAPKLLFHYYDKDFNNEADTPDNFQSRRPNTSFCFLDIRSPGLGDTAMYLCATSIGIGKDEQYFGPGTRLTVT.